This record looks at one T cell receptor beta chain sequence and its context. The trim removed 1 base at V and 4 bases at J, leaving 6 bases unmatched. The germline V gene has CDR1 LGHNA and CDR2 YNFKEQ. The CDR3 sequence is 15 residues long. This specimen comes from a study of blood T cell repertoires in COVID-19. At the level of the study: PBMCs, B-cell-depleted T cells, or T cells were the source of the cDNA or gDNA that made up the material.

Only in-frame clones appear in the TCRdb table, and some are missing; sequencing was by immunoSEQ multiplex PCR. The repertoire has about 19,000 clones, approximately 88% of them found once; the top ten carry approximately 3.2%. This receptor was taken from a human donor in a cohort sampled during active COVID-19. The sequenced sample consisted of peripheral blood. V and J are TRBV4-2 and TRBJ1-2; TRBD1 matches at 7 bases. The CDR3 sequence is CASSQGRGLSYGYTF. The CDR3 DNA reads TGTGCCAGCAGCCAAGGTAGGGGGCTCAGCTATGGCTACACCTTC.